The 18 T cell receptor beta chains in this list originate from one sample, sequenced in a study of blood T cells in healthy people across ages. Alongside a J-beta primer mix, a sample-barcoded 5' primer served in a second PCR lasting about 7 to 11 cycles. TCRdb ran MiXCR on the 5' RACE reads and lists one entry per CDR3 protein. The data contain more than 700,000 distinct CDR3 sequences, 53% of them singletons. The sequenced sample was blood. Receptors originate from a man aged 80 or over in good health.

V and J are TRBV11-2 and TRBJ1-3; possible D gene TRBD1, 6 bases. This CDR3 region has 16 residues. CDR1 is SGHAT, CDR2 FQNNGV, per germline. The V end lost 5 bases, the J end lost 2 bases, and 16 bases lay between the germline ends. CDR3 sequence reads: CASSRFGTSTGNTIYF. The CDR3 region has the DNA TGTGCCAGCAGCCGTTTTGGGACAAGCACTGGAAACACCATATATTTT.

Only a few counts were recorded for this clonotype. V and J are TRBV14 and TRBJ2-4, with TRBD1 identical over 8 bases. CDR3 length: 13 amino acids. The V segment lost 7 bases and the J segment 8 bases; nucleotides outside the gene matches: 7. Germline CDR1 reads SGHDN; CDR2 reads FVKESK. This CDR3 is CASNPGQGDIQYF. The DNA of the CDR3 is TGTGCCAGCAACCCTGGACAGGGTGACATTCAGTACTTC. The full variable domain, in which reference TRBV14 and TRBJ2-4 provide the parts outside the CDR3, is EAGVTQFPSHSVIEKGQTVTLRCDPISGHDNLYWYRRVMGKEIKFLLHFVKESKQDESGMPNNRFLAERTGGTYSTLKVQPAELEDSGVYFCASNPGQGDIQYFGAGTRLSVL.

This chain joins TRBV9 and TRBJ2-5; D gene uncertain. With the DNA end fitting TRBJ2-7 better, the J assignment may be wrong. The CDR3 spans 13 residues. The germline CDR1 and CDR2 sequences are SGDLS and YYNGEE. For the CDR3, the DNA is TGTGCCAGCAGCGTAGGGGGATCTGGCGAGCAGTACTTC. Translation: CASSVGGSGEQYF.

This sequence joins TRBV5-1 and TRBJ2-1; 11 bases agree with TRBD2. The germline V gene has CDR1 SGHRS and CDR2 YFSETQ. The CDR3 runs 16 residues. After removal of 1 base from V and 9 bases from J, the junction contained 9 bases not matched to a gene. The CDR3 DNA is TGCGCCAGCAGCTTGCGTGGGACTAGCGGCAAGGGTGAGCAGTTCTTC. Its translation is CASSLRGTSGKGEQFF.

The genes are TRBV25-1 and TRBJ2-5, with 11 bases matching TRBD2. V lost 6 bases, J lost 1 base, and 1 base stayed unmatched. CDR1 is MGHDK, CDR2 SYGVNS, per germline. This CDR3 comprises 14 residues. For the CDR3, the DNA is TGTGCCAGCAGGACTAGCGGGACCCAAGAGACCCAGTACTTC. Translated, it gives CASRTSGTQETQYF.

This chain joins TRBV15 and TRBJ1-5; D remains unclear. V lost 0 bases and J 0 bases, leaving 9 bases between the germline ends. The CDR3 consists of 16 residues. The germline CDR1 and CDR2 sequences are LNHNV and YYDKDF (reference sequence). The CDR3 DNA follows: TGTGCCACCAGCAGAGATCTTGCCCCTAGCAATCAGCCCCAGCATTTT. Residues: CATSRDLAPSNQPQHF.

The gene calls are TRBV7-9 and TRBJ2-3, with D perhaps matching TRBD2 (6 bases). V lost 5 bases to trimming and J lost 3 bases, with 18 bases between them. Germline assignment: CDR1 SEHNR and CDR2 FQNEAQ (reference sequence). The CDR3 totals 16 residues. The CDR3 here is CASSPSRRARTDTQYF. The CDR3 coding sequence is TGTGCCAGCAGCCCCAGCAGGAGGGCTAGGACAGATACGCAGTATTTT.

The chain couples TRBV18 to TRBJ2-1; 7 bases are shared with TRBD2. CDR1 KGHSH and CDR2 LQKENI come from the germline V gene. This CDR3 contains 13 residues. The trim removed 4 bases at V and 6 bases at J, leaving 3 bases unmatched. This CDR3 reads CASSQTSSNEQFF. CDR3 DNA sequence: TGTGCCAGCTCACAGACTAGCTCCAATGAGCAGTTCTTC.

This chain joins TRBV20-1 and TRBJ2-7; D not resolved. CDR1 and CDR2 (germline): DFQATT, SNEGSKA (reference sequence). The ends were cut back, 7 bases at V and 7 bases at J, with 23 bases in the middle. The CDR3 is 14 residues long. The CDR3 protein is CSVLSRHVGGEQYF. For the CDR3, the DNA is TGCAGTGTTTTATCCCGGCATGTCGGTGGTGAGCAGTACTTC.

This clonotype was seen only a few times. CDR3 coding DNA: TGCAGCGTTGCCCTCGTAGGAGGCGGTGGTGGCTACACCTTC. It is translated as CSVALVGGGGGYTF. The V and J genes are TRBV29-1 and TRBJ1-2; D is unclear. This CDR3 has 14 amino acids. Germline loops: CDR1 SQVTM, CDR2 ANQGSEA. V shed 4 bases and J shed 7 bases, with 19 bases lying between them.

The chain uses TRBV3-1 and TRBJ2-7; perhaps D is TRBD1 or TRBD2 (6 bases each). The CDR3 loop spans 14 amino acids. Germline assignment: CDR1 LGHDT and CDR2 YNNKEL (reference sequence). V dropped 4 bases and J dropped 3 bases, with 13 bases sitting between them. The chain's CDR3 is CASSRGGPHYEQYF. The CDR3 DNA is TGTGCCAGCAGCCGAGGGGGGCCCCACTACGAGCAGTACTTC.

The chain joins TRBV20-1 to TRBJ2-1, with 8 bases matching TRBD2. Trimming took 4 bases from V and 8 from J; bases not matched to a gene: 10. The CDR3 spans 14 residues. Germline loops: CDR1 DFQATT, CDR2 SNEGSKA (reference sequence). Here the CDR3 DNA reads TGCAGTGCTACTAGCGGGCGCAGGGTGGATGAGCAGTTCTTC. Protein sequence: CSATSGRRVDEQFF.

The CDR3 nucleotides are TGCGCCAGCAGCACGGGACTAGCGGGACGGGAGACCCAGTACTTC. It yields the protein CASSTGLAGRETQYF. This rearrangement joins TRBV5-1 to TRBJ2-7; TRBD2 matches 13 bases. The J call is uncertain, as TRBJ2-5 better fits the DNA end. Germline values: CDR1 SGHRS, CDR2 YFSETQ. This CDR3 spans 15 amino acids.

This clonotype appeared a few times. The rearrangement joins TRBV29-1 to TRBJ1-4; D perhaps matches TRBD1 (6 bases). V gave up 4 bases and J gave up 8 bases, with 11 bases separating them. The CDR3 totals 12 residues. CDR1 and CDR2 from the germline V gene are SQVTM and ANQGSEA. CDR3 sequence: CSVVGAGEKLFF. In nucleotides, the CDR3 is TGCAGCGTTGTGGGGGCTGGAGAAAAACTGTTTTTT.

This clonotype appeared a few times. The CDR3 is CASSPSVLVEQYF. The CDR3 coding sequence is TGTGCCAGCAGCCCCAGTGTGTTGGTCGAGCAGTACTTC. The chain joins TRBV7-2 to TRBJ2-5; D call uncertain. Gene TRBJ2-7 matches the end of the DNA better, so the J call may be wrong. This CDR3 comprises 13 residues. Germline CDR1 SGHTA, CDR2 FQGNSA.

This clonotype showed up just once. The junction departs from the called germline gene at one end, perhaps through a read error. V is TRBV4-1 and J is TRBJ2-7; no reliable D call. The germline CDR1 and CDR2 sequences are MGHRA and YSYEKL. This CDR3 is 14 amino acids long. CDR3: CASSTGASYYGQYF. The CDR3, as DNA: TGCGCCAGCAGCACGGGTGCATCGTACTACGGGCAGTACTTC.

In DNA, the CDR3 is TGTGCCAGCAACCCCATGGGACAGGGGGGCCGGGGCACTGAAGCTTTCTTT. Its protein is CASNPMGQGGRGTEAFF. V gene TRBV27 combines with J gene TRBJ1-1, with TRBD1 identical over 11 bases. The CDR3 has 17 residues. The V and J ends lost 7 bases and 4 bases, in that order; junction bases with no gene match: 14. Germline V gene sequence: CDR1 MNHEY, CDR2 SMNVEV (reference sequence).

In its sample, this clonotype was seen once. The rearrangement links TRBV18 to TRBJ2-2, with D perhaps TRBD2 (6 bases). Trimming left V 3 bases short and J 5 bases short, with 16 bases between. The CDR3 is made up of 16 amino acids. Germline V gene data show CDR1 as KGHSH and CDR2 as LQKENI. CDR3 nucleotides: TGTGCCAGCTCACCCGAGGGACTCGGGGTGACCGGGGAGCTGTTTTTT. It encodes CASSPEGLGVTGELFF.